This is a list of T cell receptor beta chains from one sample in a study of cytomegalovirus exposure and HLA in healthy donors. Assay used: immunoSEQ multiplex PCR; TCRdb lists only in-frame clones, some missing. The sample contains about 140,000 clones, roughly 80% of which appear only once. Sequenced: PBMCs. The receptors come from a man aged 35-49 years in good health and CMV-seronegative. CDR3s include the opening cysteine and the closing phenylalanine or tryptophan. The order of the fields is D gene, clone size, J gene, V gene, CDR3 DNA, CDR3 protein. A D gene is named only where the DNA matches it firmly. Rows give clone size only sometimes, using once, few, many, or a class for an expanded clone.

D gene: TRBD1; clone size: .; J gene: TRBJ2-2; V gene: TRBV27; CDR3 DNA: TGTGCCAGCAGTTTTTTCTCCGGACAGGGGAACACCGGGGAGCTGTTTTTT; CDR3 protein: CASSFFSGQGNTGELFF
D gene: .; clone size: .; J gene: TRBJ2-1; V gene: TRBV7-8; CDR3 DNA: TGTGCCAGCAGCTTAGATCGAGGTATAGGGGGGGATGAGCAGTTCTTC; CDR3 protein: CASSLDRGIGGDEQFF
D gene: .; clone size: .; J gene: TRBJ1-4; V gene: TRBV28; CDR3 DNA: TGTGCCAGCAGTACCCCTTCCTCTTGGGGGCGGGAAAAACTGTTTTTT; CDR3 protein: CASSTPSSWGREKLFF
D gene: .; clone size: .; J gene: TRBJ1-5; V gene: TRBV7-2; CDR3 DNA: TGTGCCAGCAGCTTAAGGGGTTGGGTCGGCGAAATGCCCCAGCATTTT; CDR3 protein: CASSLRGWVGEMPQHF
D gene: TRBD1; clone size: .; J gene: TRBJ2-7; V gene: TRBV11-3; CDR3 DNA: TGTGCCAGCAGCTTGGGACAGGGAGGCGAGCAGTACTTC; CDR3 protein: CASSLGQGGEQYF
D gene: .; clone size: few; J gene: TRBJ1-1; V gene: TRBV5-1; CDR3 DNA: TGCGCCAGCAGCTCCCCGGGTTTGCCGGGCACTGAAGCTTTCTTT; CDR3 protein: CASSSPGLPGTEAFF
D gene: .; clone size: .; J gene: TRBJ1-5; V gene: TRBV18; CDR3 DNA: TGTGCCAGCTCACCGGGGGCTCAGCCCCAGCATTTT; CDR3 protein: CASSPGAQPQHF
D gene: TRBD2; clone size: .; J gene: TRBJ2-3; V gene: TRBV5-1; CDR3 DNA: TGCGCCAGCAGCCGGACTAGCGGGGGCAGCACAGATACGCAGTATTTT; CDR3 protein: CASSRTSGGSTDTQYF
D gene: TRBD1; clone size: .; J gene: TRBJ1-6; V gene: TRBV7-9; CDR3 DNA: TGTGCCAGCAGTCCGGACAGGGCAGGACCACCCCTCCACTTT; CDR3 protein: CASSPDRAGPPLHF
D gene: .; clone size: .; J gene: TRBJ2-7; V gene: TRBV21-1; CDR3 DNA: TGTGCCAGCAGCCCCCACAGGGGCGAGCAGTACTTC; CDR3 protein: CASSPHRGEQYF
D gene: .; clone size: .; J gene: TRBJ2-3; V gene: TRBV11-2; CDR3 DNA: TGTGCCAGCAGCTTAAAACCCACTAATACGCAGTATTTT; CDR3 protein: CASSLKPTNTQYF
D gene: .; clone size: .; J gene: TRBJ2-1; V gene: TRBV7-3; CDR3 DNA: TGTGCCAGCTCCCAAGGGGGGGGTGGCTACAATGAGCAGTTCTTC; CDR3 protein: CASSQGGGGYNEQFF
D gene: TRBD1; clone size: once; J gene: TRBJ2-7; V gene: TRBV19; CDR3 DNA: TGTGCCAGTAGCGAGCGACAGGGAGCCTACGGGGAGCAGTACTTC; CDR3 protein: CASSERQGAYGEQYF
D gene: .; clone size: once; J gene: TRBJ2-7; V gene: TRBV7-2; CDR3 DNA: TGTGCCAGCAGCTTATATCAGGGGGGCAGCTCCTACGAGCAGTACTTC; CDR3 protein: CASSLYQGGSSYEQYF
D gene: TRBD2; clone size: .; J gene: TRBJ2-7; V gene: TRBV6-1; CDR3 DNA: TGTGCCAGCGCCGCGGGGCGGGGGTTTCTATACGAGCAGTACTTC; CDR3 protein: CASAAGRGFLYEQYF
D gene: TRBD1; clone size: .; J gene: TRBJ2-1; V gene: TRBV7-7; CDR3 DNA: TGTGCCAGCAGCCACGGGACAGGGGGCTTGTATGAGCAGTTCTTC; CDR3 protein: CASSHGTGGLYEQFF
D gene: .; clone size: .; J gene: TRBJ1-2; V gene: TRBV4-3; CDR3 DNA: TGCGCCAGCAGCCAAGATCCAGGAGGGGACTATGGCTACACCTTC; CDR3 protein: CASSQDPGGDYGYTF
D gene: .; clone size: .; J gene: TRBJ1-5; V gene: TRBV9; CDR3 DNA: TGTGCCAGCAGCCCAGATGGACTCCAACAGCCCCAGCATTTT; CDR3 protein: CASSPDGLQQPQHF
D gene: .; clone size: .; J gene: TRBJ1-4; V gene: TRBV5-6; CDR3 DNA: TGTGCCAGCAGCCTGGGAGGGGGTGCAACTAATGAAAAACTGTTTTTT; CDR3 protein: CASSLGGGATNEKLFF
D gene: .; clone size: .; J gene: TRBJ1-3; V gene: TRBV19; CDR3 DNA: TGTGCCAGTATTGGGCTATCGGCTGGAAACACCATATATTTT; CDR3 protein: CASIGLSAGNTIYF
D gene: TRBD1; clone size: .; J gene: TRBJ1-2; V gene: TRBV5-1; CDR3 DNA: TGCGCCAGCAGCTACAACCGACAGGGGGCGCGTGGCTACACCTTC; CDR3 protein: CASSYNRQGARGYTF
D gene: TRBD1; clone size: .; J gene: TRBJ1-1; V gene: TRBV14; CDR3 DNA: TGTGCCAGCAGCCGTAGACAGGGCGTCACTGAAGCTTTCTTT; CDR3 protein: CASSRRQGVTEAFF
D gene: TRBD1; clone size: .; J gene: TRBJ1-2; V gene: TRBV10-3; CDR3 DNA: TGTGCCATCAGTGAAGTTGGGACAGGGGAACCTAACTATGGCTACACCTTC; CDR3 protein: CAISEVGTGEPNYGYTF
D gene: .; clone size: .; J gene: TRBJ2-2; V gene: TRBV2; CDR3 DNA: TGTGCCAGCAGGGGCCTGGCGGGCACCGGGGAGCTGTTTTTT; CDR3 protein: CASRGLAGTGELFF